One and the same sample provided the 22 T cell receptor beta chains below, sequenced in a study of shared clonotypes between healthy human individuals. Sequencing was performed with immunoSEQ multiplex PCR; in TCRdb, only in-frame clones are kept and a portion is missing. This sample yields 950,000 to 1,100,000 clones, of which around 75% are seen a single time; approximately 1.5% belongs to the top ten. Source material: memory CD4+ T cells sorted from blood. The subset denotes: CD45RA-negative fraction. Receptors originate from a young man in good health.

In the case of this clone: One end of the junction fails to match germline, which may point to a read error. This chain uses TRBV9 with TRBJ1-1; TRBD1 aligns across 9 bases. Germline values: CDR1 SGDLS, CDR2 YYNGEE. CDR3 length: 16 residues. Written as DNA, the CDR3 is TGTGCCAGCAGCCCAGGACAGGGGAGGTTGAACGCTGAAGCTTTCTTT. This codes for CASSPGQGRLNAEAFF.

There are many counts of this clone. This chain links TRBV5-1 with TRBJ2-2; D is possibly TRBD1 (7 bases). The CDR3 totals 14 residues. From germline, CDR1 is SGHRS and CDR2 YFSETQ. Trimming took off 4 bases at V and 6 bases at J, with 13 bases between the two ends. The DNA for the CDR3 is TGCGCCAGCAGCGCGGGACAGAAGTCCGGGGAGCTGTTTTTT. Its protein is CASSAGQKSGELFF.

The gene calls are TRBV7-2 and TRBJ2-5, with D hard to call. CDR3 size: 14 residues. Trimming pared 5 bases from V and 2 bases from J, leaving 12 bases between. The germline gives CDR1 SGHTA, CDR2 FQGNSA. CDR3 nucleotide sequence: TGTGCCAGCAGCCCCCCCGGCCAACAAGAGACCCAGTACTTC. Translating it yields CASSPPGQQETQYF.

This rearrangement joins TRBV30 to TRBJ2-4; D possibly corresponds to TRBD1 (5 bases). The V gene's germline CDR1 is GTSNPN and CDR2 SVGIG (reference sequence). V dropped 0 bases and J dropped 8 bases, with 17 bases sitting between them. There are 15 residues in the CDR3. The CDR3 DNA follows: TGTGCCTGGAGTGTGGGGAACAAGGGGCCCGACATTCAGTACTTC. Translation gives CAWSVGNKGPDIQYF.

This clone was counted once. The J gene is TRBJ2-1, the V gene TRBV30, with D possibly matching TRBD2 (6 bases). V was clipped by 0 bases and J by 1 base, with 16 bases between them. From germline, CDR1 is GTSNPN and CDR2 SVGIG (reference sequence). CDR3 size: 17 residues. The CDR3 loop reads CAWSVQFSSGSYNEQFF. In DNA, the CDR3 is TGTGCCTGGAGTGTACAATTTAGTAGCGGTTCCTACAATGAGCAGTTCTTC.

As to this clone: Other nucleotide sequences from this sample produce the same CDR3. The chain has TRBV7-2 and TRBJ2-7; maybe TRBD2 (6 bases). From germline, CDR1 is SGHTA and CDR2 FQGNSA. Trimming stripped 0 bases from V and 7 bases from J, with 10 bases between. The CDR3 loop spans 13 amino acids. The CDR3: CASSLAGGREQYF. The CDR3 DNA sequence: TGTGCCAGCAGCTTAGCGGGGGGTCGGGAGCAGTACTTC. The full variable domain, rest sourced from reference TRBV7-2 and TRBJ2-7, is GAGVSQSPSNKVTEKGKDVELRCDPISGHTALYWYRQSLGQGLEFLIYFQGNSAPDKSGLPSDRFSAERTGGSVSTLTIQRTQQEDSAVYLCASSLAGGREQYFGPGTRLTVT.

This rearrangement joins TRBV29-1 to TRBJ2-3, with TRBD2 matching over 8 bases. The CDR3 contains 16 residues. The V gene's germline CDR1 is SQVTM and CDR2 ANQGSEA. J was trimmed by 4 bases and V by 0 bases; bases with no gene match: 9. In DNA form, the CDR3 reads TGCAGCGTTGAAGATAGAGGGCGGGGGGCTCCAGATACGCAGTATTTT. Protein: CSVEDRGRGAPDTQYF.

This clone showed up just once. V gene TRBV5-1 combines with J gene TRBJ2-5; 11 bases fit TRBD2. The length of the CDR3 is 16 residues. Germline V gene lookup returns CDR1 SGHRS and CDR2 YFSETQ. Trimming cost V 4 bases and J 5 bases; bases outside gene matches: 10. The CDR3 region has the DNA TGCGCCAGCAGCCCTAATCCCGGGACTAGCGGCGAGACCCAGTACTTC. It codes for CASSPNPGTSGETQYF.

V and J are TRBV7-8 and TRBJ2-1; D may be TRBD1 (6 bases). V lost 1 base to trimming and J lost 7 bases, with 14 bases between them. Germline V gene data show CDR1 as SGHVS and CDR2 as FQNEAQ. This CDR3 has 15 residues. CDR3 coding DNA: TGTGCCAGCAGCTTAGGGCCCAACAGGGTGAATGAGCAGTTCTTC. This codes for CASSLGPNRVNEQFF.

For this clone: This may arise from a read error, as a much more abundant clone is one base away. Other nucleotide sequences from this sample produce the same CDR3. The J gene is TRBJ1-3, the V gene TRBV5-4; D gene ambiguous. Trimming left V 0 bases short and J 3 bases short, with 1 base between. CDR1 and CDR2 from the germline V gene are SGHNT and YYREEE (reference sequence). The CDR3 is 12 residues long. The CDR3 nucleotides read TGTGCCAGCAGCTTGGATGGAAACACCATATATTTT. This encodes CASSLDGNTIYF.

This chain uses TRBV30 with TRBJ2-7, with 13 bases that match TRBD2. V was clipped by 3 bases and J by 7 bases; unmatched bases: 9. The CDR3 extends over 15 amino acids. CDR1 is GTSNPN and CDR2 is SVGIG in the germline V gene (reference sequence). CDR3 bases: TGTGCCTGGAGGCCACTAGCGGGAGGGCGAGAGGAGCAGTACTTC. Residues: CAWRPLAGGREEQYF.

This clone was recorded only once. This rearrangement joins TRBV29-1 to TRBJ1-5, with unresolved D. Germline-derived CDR1 and CDR2 are SQVTM and ANQGSEA. CDR3 length: 18 amino acids. V was shortened by 4 bases and J by 3 bases, with 25 bases between the two germline ends. DNA for the CDR3: TGCAGCGTTGCCTCCTTCCTTATAAGGGTAACGTACAATCAGCCCCAGCATTTT. Amino acids: CSVASFLIRVTYNQPQHF.

V gene TRBV9 combines with J gene TRBJ1-1, with no clear D. Germline CDR1 and CDR2: SGDLS and YYNGEE. The CDR3 covers 14 residues. The germline V and J ends were trimmed by 4 bases and 4 bases, with 14 bases remaining between them. In DNA form, the CDR3 reads TGTGCCAGCAGCCCCGTGATCGGGCCCACTGAAGCTTTCTTT. It is translated as CASSPVIGPTEAFF.

The chain joins TRBV21-1 to TRBJ1-6. TRBV21-1 is an annotated pseudogene. The CDR3 spans 16 residues. CDR3 in DNA: TGTGCCAGCAGCAAAATCCCGGGACTCGGAGTTGCCCCCCTCCACTTT. Amino acid sequence: CASSKIPGLGVAPLHF.

Worth noting for this clone: At the DNA level, this CDR3 is encoded by other sequences in the same sample as well. The rearrangement joins TRBV11-3 to TRBJ2-5, with TRBD2 matching over 13 bases. Germline V lookup: CDR1 SGHNT, CDR2 YENEEA. CDR3 size: 15 residues. V lost 5 bases and J lost 3; bases outside the gene matches: 3. In nucleotides, the CDR3 is TGTGCCAGCAGCCTCGGACTAGCGGGAGAAGAGACCCAGTACTTC. Translated: CASSLGLAGEETQYF.

V usage is TRBV19 and J usage is TRBJ1-4; 7 bases align to TRBD1. The CDR3 loop spans 14 amino acids. CDR1 is LNHDA and CDR2 is SQIVND in the germline V gene (reference sequence). J was trimmed by 5 bases and V by 8 bases; bases with no gene match: 8. Written as DNA, the CDR3 is TGTGCCAGTGTATCGACAGGGAAAAATGAAAAACTGTTTTTT. Protein product: CASVSTGKNEKLFF.

The J gene is TRBJ2-1, the V gene TRBV9; D possibly corresponds to TRBD2 (5 bases). Deletions cut 7 bases from V and 0 bases from J, with 11 bases between. In germline, CDR1 is SGDLS, CDR2 YYNGEE. The CDR3 sequence is 14 residues long. CDR3 sequence reads: CASGRGYSYNEQFF. CDR3 nucleotides: TGTGCCAGCGGTCGGGGTTACTCCTACAATGAGCAGTTCTTC.

The chain has TRBV9 and TRBJ2-1; 7 positions agree with TRBD1. Germline lookup yields CDR1 SGDLS and CDR2 YYNGEE. The CDR3 extends over 16 amino acids. V lost 1 base and J lost 7; bases outside the gene matches: 11. This CDR3 reads CASSVTGVSSRNEQFF. CDR3 sequence (DNA): TGTGCCAGCAGCGTAACAGGGGTCTCAAGTAGGAATGAGCAGTTCTTC.

This clone has only one observation. This chain connects TRBV15 to TRBJ1-5, with D hard to call. Trimming pared 3 bases from V and 0 bases from J, leaving 9 bases between. This CDR3 spans 15 amino acids. The V gene's germline CDR1 is LNHNV and CDR2 YYDKDF (reference sequence). CDR3 coding DNA: TGTGCCACCAGCAGTGCACACCATAGCAATCAGCCCCAGCATTTT. Translation: CATSSAHHSNQPQHF. Full variable domain (remainder filled in from reference TRBV15 and TRBJ1-5): DAMVIQNPRYQVTQFGKPVTLSCSQTLNHNVMYWYQQKSSQAPKLLFHYYDKDFNNEADTPDNFQSRRPNTSFCFLDIRSPGLGDTAMYLCATSSAHHSNQPQHFGDGTRLSIL.

The chain combines TRBV5-5 with TRBJ2-2, with 9 bases aligning to TRBD1. V lost 3 bases and J lost 7; bases outside the gene matches: 4. The CDR3 consists of 14 residues. The V gene's germline CDR1 is SGHKS and CDR2 YYEKEE (reference sequence). The CDR3 sequence is CASSYTGGYGELFF. In DNA form, the CDR3 reads TGTGCCAGCAGCTATACAGGGGGCTACGGGGAGCTGTTTTTT. Variable domain in full (rest from reference TRBV5-5 and TRBJ2-2): DAGVTQSPTHLIKTRGQQVTLRCSPISGHKSVSWYQQVLGQGPQFIFQYYEKEERGRGNFPDRFSARQFPNYSSELNVNALLLGDSALYLCASSYTGGYGELFFGEGSRLTVL.

Concerning this clone: This same CDR3 is encoded by further DNA sequences in the sample. The genes are TRBV30 and TRBJ2-7; 9 positions match TRBD1. The germline V gene encodes CDR1 GTSNPN and CDR2 SVGIG (reference sequence). V lost 7 bases to trimming and J lost 5 bases; unmatched junction nucleotides: 9. This CDR3 has 13 amino acids. The CDR3 spells CAFRENRGHEQYF. The CDR3 DNA reads as TGTGCCTTTAGGGAGAACAGGGGGCACGAGCAGTACTTC.

This clone was observed a handful of times. The CDR3 loop is CASSTPGRVDGTQYF. The DNA for the CDR3 is TGTGCCAGCAGCACTCCCGGCAGGGTCGATGGGACCCAGTACTTC. The chain carries TRBV7-2 and TRBJ2-5, with a possible D match to TRBD1 (5 bases). Germline values: CDR1 SGHTA, CDR2 FQGNSA. The CDR3 extends over 15 amino acids. Trimming pared 5 bases from V and 7 bases from J, leaving 20 bases between.